These T cell receptor beta chains were read from a single sample in a study of T cell clones after liver transplantation. Sequencing used immunoSEQ multiplex PCR; TCRdb keeps in-frame clones, though not all of them. The repertoire holds more than 95,000 clones, with just over 90% as singletons. The sample was CD4+ T cells from blood, taken 12 months after liver transplant. The source is a human patient who received a liver transplant. Some of the T cells may derive from the graft donor. Both conserved end residues are part of each CDR3. Fields, in order: J gene, clone size, V gene, D gene, CDR3 protein, CDR3 DNA. The D gene is left open where the match is weak. Rows may omit the clone size; those that give it use once, few, many or a size class.

TRBJ2-7	-	TRBV5-6	TRBD1	CASSFRDRGYEQYF	TGTGCCAGCAGCTTCCGGGACAGGGGATACGAGCAGTACTTC
TRBJ2-5	-	TRBV29-1	-	CSVEVGPGETQYF	TGCAGCGTTGAAGTGGGGCCTGGGGAGACCCAGTACTTC
TRBJ2-3	-	TRBV9	-	CASSSTDTQYF	TGTGCCAGCAGCAGCACAGATACGCAGTATTTT
TRBJ1-4	-	TRBV6-6	TRBD1	CASSYSWTGEEKLFF	TGTGCCAGCAGTTACTCGTGGACAGGGGAAGAAAAACTGTTTTTT
TRBJ2-1	-	TRBV6-5	TRBD2	CASTREGRSNEQFF	TGTGCCAGCACCCGGGAGGGCCGGAGCAATGAGCAGTTCTTC
TRBJ2-7	-	TRBV15	TRBD1	CATSRGTGPYEQYF	TGTGCCACCAGCAGAGGGACAGGGCCCTACGAGCAGTACTTC
TRBJ2-3	-	TRBV5-1	-	CASSLDTRAGDTQYF	TGCGCCAGCAGCTTGGACACTCGGGCTGGAGATACGCAGTATTTT
TRBJ1-1	-	TRBV7-3	-	CASSLIGGTNTEAFF	TGTGCCAGCAGCTTAATCGGGGGTACGAACACTGAAGCTTTCTTT
TRBJ2-5	-	TRBV27	-	CASSGGRGIKGTQYF	TGTGCCAGCAGTGGGGGACGGGGGATAAAAGGGACCCAGTACTTC
TRBJ2-1	-	TRBV6-1	-	CASSANPSSYNEQFF	TGTGCCAGCAGTGCCAACCCGAGCTCCTACAATGAGCAGTTCTTC
TRBJ1-3	-	TRBV5-1	-	CASSLAQAGNTIYF	TGCGCCAGCAGCCTAGCCCAGGCTGGAAACACCATATATTTT
TRBJ2-3	-	TRBV29-1	-	CSGRANTDTQYF	TGCAGCGGGAGGGCAAATACAGATACGCAGTATTTT
TRBJ1-1	-	TRBV7-3	-	CASSSGLNTEAFF	TGTGCCAGCAGCTCCGGCCTGAACACTGAAGCTTTCTTT
TRBJ2-1	-	TRBV5-1	-	CASSLAPDSSYNEQFF	TGCGCCAGCAGCTTGGCCCCGGACAGCTCCTACAATGAGCAGTTCTTC
TRBJ2-2	-	TRBV11-1	-	CASSLEAVNTGELFF	TGTGCCAGCAGCTTAGAAGCGGTGAACACCGGGGAGCTGTTTTTT
TRBJ1-5	once	TRBV6-5	-	CASSGDLGGGQPQHF	TGTGCCAGCAGTGGGGACCTAGGAGGTGGTCAGCCCCAGCATTTT
TRBJ2-3	-	TRBV2	-	CASTQGDGLAVTDTQYF	TGTGCCAGCACACAGGGGGACGGACTAGCCGTCACAGATACGCAGTATTTT
TRBJ1-5	-	TRBV5-6	-	CASSDGRNQPQHF	TGTGCCAGCAGCGACGGGCGGAATCAGCCCCAGCATTTT
TRBJ1-2	-	TRBV28	-	CASSLSYRPYGYTF	TGTGCCAGCAGTTTATCCTACAGGCCCTATGGCTACACCTTC
TRBJ2-5	-	TRBV6-6	TRBD2	CASSYSGREETQYF	TGTGCCAGCAGTTACTCGGGGAGGGAAGAGACCCAGTACTTC
TRBJ2-7	-	TRBV5-1	-	CASSLGAYEQYF	TGCGCCAGCAGCCTGGGGGCCTACGAGCAGTACTTC
TRBJ2-5	-	TRBV19	-	CASAPGLPGQETQYF	TGTGCCAGCGCTCCGGGACTTCCAGGTCAAGAGACCCAGTACTTC
TRBJ2-5	-	TRBV4-1	TRBD1	CASSPGTGRSWEQYF	TGCGCCAGCAGCCCAGGGACAGGGAGGTCATGGGAGCAGTACTTC
TRBJ1-1	-	TRBV2	-	CASRVDTNTEAFF	TGTGCCAGCAGGGTTGACACGAACACTGAAGCTTTCTTT
TRBJ2-2	-	TRBV7-2	TRBD2	CASTTTMGLGFAGELFF	TGTGCCAGCACAACTACTATGGGACTAGGATTTGCCGGGGAGCTGTTTTTT
TRBJ2-7	-	TRBV11-3	TRBD2	CASSLVGGLGTSGGYEQYF	TGTGCCAGCAGCTTAGTCGGGGGACTCGGCACTAGCGGGGGCTACGAGCAGTACTTC
TRBJ2-3	once	TRBV5-1	-	CASMAGTNTDTQYF	TGCGCCAGCATGGCGGGAACCAACACAGATACGCAGTATTTT
TRBJ2-1	-	TRBV20-1	-	CSARVYNEQFF	TGCAGTGCTAGAGTCTACAATGAGCAGTTCTTC
TRBJ1-2	-	TRBV11-3	-	CATGGPYGYTF	TGTGCCACCGGAGGCCCTTATGGCTACACCTTC
TRBJ2-5	medium-sized	TRBV7-7	-	CASSLVPQETQYF	TGTGCTAGCAGCTTAGTACCCCAAGAGACCCAGTACTTC
TRBJ2-3	-	TRBV2	-	CASSANQQGADTQYF	TGTGCCAGCAGTGCAAACCAACAGGGCGCAGATACGCAGTATTTT
TRBJ2-3	-	TRBV5-1	-	CASSVFGGPVSTDTQYF	TGCGCCAGCAGCGTGTTTGGGGGGCCCGTTAGCACAGATACGCAGTATTTT
TRBJ1-1	-	TRBV11-3	TRBD1	CASSLSGQGVEAFF	TGTGCCAGCAGCTTAAGCGGACAGGGGGTAGAAGCTTTCTTT
TRBJ2-6	-	TRBV11-2	TRBD2	CASSSSSGGTGANVLTF	TGTGCCAGCAGCTCATCTAGCGGAGGGACCGGGGCCAACGTCCTGACTTTC
TRBJ2-3	few	TRBV2	TRBD2	CASRYSGMDTQYF	TGTGCCAGCAGATATAGCGGGATGGATACGCAGTATTTT
TRBJ2-1	-	TRBV19	-	CASSTSRSNNEQFF	TGTGCCAGTTCCACTAGCAGATCAAACAATGAGCAGTTCTTC
TRBJ1-1	-	TRBV5-4	-	CASSLGGVTEAFF	TGTGCCAGCAGCTTGGGAGGTGTCACTGAAGCTTTCTTT
TRBJ2-1	-	TRBV7-8	-	CASSLQRYNEQFF	TGTGCCAGCAGCTTACAGCGGTACAATGAGCAGTTCTTC
TRBJ2-2	-	TRBV10-1	TRBD1	CASTPGRGQPGELFF	TGCGCCAGCACCCCAGGCAGGGGGCAGCCCGGGGAGCTGTTTTTT
TRBJ2-5	-	TRBV5-8	-	CASSLEGLQETQYF	TGTGCCAGCAGCTTGGAAGGGTTGCAAGAGACCCAGTACTTC
TRBJ2-5	few	TRBV19	-	CASSEGRMRGETQYF	TGTGCCAGTAGTGAGGGGCGGATGAGGGGGGAGACCCAGTACTTC